This record looks at one T cell receptor beta chain sequence and its context. Its antigen is still unknown. The sample belongs to a study of OX40 agonist ivuxolimab in advanced cancers. TCRdb keeps only in-frame clones here, not all; method: immunoSEQ multiplex PCR. The sample carries tens of thousands of clones, about 91% recorded once. J lost 0 bases, V lost 3 bases, and 5 bases had no gene match. Germline CDR1 is SGHVS and CDR2 is FNYEAQ. The CDR3 runs to 15 residues. Study-wide results and caveats: Part of the nonresponder group also had normalized T-cell clonal expansion that was low. The study observed clonal expansion of CD4+ and CD8+ blood T cells by week 6 at 0.1 to 3.0 mg/kg.

The sequence was collected from an adult with an advanced solid tumor such as melanoma, head and neck, liver or kidney cancer. The sample here was CD4+ or CD8+ T cells sorted from blood, taken in a trial of the OX40 agonist ivuxolimab. The chain employs TRBV7-6 and TRBJ2-7; 7 bases match TRBD1. CDR3 loop: CASSLETGFSYEQYF. CDR3 DNA: TGTGCCAGCAGCTTGGAGACAGGGTTCTCCTACGAGCAGTACTTC. Full variable domain (rest looked up from reference TRBV7-6 and TRBJ2-7): GAGVSQSPRYKVTKRGQDVALRCDPISGHVSLYWYRQALGQGPEFLTYFNYEAQQDKSGLPNDRFSAERPEGSISTLTIQRTEQRDSAMYRCASSLETGFSYEQYFGPGTRLTVT.